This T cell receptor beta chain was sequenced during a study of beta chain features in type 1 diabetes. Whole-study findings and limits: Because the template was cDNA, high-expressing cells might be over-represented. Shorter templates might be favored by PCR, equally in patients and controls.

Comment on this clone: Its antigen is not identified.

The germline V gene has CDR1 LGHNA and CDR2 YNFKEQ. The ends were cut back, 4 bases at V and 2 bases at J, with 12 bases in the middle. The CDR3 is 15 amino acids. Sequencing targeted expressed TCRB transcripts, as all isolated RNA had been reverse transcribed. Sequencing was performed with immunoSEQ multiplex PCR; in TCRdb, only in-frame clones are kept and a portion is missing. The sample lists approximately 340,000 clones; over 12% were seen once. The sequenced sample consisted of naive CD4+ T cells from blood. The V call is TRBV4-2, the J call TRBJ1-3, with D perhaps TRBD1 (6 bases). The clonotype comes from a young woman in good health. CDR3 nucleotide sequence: TGTGCCAGCAGCCCCCTCCCAGGGGCTGGAAACACCATATATTTT. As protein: CASSPLPGAGNTIYF.